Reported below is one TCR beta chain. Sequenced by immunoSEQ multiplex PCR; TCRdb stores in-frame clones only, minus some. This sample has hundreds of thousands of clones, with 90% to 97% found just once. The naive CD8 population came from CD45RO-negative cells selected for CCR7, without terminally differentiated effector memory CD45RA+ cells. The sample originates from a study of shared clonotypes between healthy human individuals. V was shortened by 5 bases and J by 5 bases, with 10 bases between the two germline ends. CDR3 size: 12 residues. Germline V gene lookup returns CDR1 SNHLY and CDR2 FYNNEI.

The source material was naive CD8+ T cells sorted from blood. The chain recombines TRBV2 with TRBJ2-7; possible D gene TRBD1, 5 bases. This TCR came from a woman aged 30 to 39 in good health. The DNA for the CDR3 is TGTGCCAGCAGTCCAGGGTTCGACGAGCAGTACTTC. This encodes CASSPGFDEQYF.